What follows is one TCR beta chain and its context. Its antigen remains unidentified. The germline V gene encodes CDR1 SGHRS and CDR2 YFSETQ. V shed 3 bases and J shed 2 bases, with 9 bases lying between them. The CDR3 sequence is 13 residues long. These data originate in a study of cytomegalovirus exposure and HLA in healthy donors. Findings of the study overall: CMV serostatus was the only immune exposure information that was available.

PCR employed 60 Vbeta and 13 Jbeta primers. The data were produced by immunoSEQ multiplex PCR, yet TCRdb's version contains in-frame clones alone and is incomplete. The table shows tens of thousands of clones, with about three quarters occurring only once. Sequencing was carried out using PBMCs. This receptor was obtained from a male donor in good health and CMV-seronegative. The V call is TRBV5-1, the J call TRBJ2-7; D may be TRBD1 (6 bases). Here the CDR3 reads CASSYRETYEQYF. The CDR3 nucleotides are TGCGCCAGCAGCTACAGGGAGACCTACGAGCAGTACTTC.